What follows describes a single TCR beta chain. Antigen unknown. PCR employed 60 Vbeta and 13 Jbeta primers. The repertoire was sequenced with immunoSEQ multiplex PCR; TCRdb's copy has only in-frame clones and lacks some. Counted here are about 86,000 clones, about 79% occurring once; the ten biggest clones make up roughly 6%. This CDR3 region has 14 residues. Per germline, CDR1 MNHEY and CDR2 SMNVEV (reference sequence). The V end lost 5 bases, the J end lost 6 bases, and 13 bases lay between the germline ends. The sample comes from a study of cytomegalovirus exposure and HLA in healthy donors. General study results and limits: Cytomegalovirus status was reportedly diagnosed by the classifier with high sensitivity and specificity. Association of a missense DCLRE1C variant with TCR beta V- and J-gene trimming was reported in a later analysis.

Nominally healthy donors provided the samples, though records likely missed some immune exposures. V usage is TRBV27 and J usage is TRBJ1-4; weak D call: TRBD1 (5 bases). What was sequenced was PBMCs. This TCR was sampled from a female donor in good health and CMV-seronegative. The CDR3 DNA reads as TGTGCCAGCAGTCCGGATTGGGGGGATGAAAAACTGTTTTTT. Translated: CASSPDWGDEKLFF.